This T cell receptor beta chain was retrieved from a study of Graves' ophthalmopathy and Graves' hyperthyroidism. RNA served as the template for amplifying TCR beta CDR3 regions. HTBI primers served in a first-round RT-PCR, which a second-round multiplex PCR followed. TCRdb used MiXCR to reprocess the multiplex PCR reads, holding one entry per CDR3 protein. This table has 200,000 to 300,000 distinct CDR3 sequences, roughly 50% appearing once. Ophthalmopathy was moderately-to-severely active, CAS at least 3, NOSPECS at least 4, lasting under 3 months. Sampling over 8 ml of fresh peripheral blood provided the PBMCs. The V and J ends lost 6 bases and 5 bases, in that order; junction bases with no gene match: 11. CDR3 size: 14 residues. Germline V gene sequence: CDR1 SGDLS, CDR2 YYNGEE. Study observations and caveats: Most thyroid clonotypes expanded beyond 0.001 frequency were also found in blood.

A word on this clonotype: Its target is unknown.

The specimen was peripheral blood. The chain carries TRBV9 and TRBJ2-7, with 7 bases identical to TRBD1. The sequence was obtained from an adult man with Graves' ophthalmopathy. CDR3 amino acids: CASTPGTVQDEQYF. CDR3 DNA: TGTGCCAGCACCCCCGGGACAGTTCAAGACGAGCAGTACTTC. Together with reference TRBV9 and TRBJ2-7, the CDR3 gives the full variable domain: DSGVTQTPKHLITATGQRVTLRCSPRSGDLSVYWYQQSLDQGLQFLIQYYNGEERAKGNILERFSAQQFPDLHSELNLSSLELGDSALYFCASTPGTVQDEQYFGPGTRLTVT.